This is a list of T cell receptor beta chains from one sample in a study of OX40 agonist ivuxolimab in advanced cancers. The protocol was immunoSEQ multiplex PCR, while the TCRdb copy is restricted to in-frame clones and leaves out a portion. The sample contains roughly 60,000 clones, 75% to 95% of which appear only once. Sequencing was performed on CD4+ or CD8+ T cells sorted from blood, taken in a trial of the OX40 agonist ivuxolimab. These receptors were collected from an adult with an advanced solid tumor such as melanoma, head and neck, liver or kidney cancer. Both conserved end residues are part of each CDR3. D genes are given only for firm matches. The listing skips clone size in some rows; elsewhere it reads once, few, many or a size class.

J,V,size,D,CDR3,DNA
TRBJ2-3,TRBV2,once,.,CASKLSRASTDTQYF,TGTGCCAGCAAACTCTCACGGGCGAGCACAGATACGCAGTATTTT
TRBJ2-1,TRBV6-1,.,TRBD2,CASSEKPIGLAGGISYNEQFF,TGTGCCAGCAGTGAAAAACCGATTGGACTAGCGGGAGGCATCTCCTACAATGAGCAGTTCTTC
TRBJ2-3,TRBV10-2,.,TRBD2,CASSEGGGLVGNGRTDTQYF,TGCGCCAGCAGTGAGGGGGGTGGACTAGTCGGGAACGGTCGCACAGATACGCAGTATTTT
TRBJ2-7,TRBV4-3,once,TRBD1,CASSQSGTANYEQYF,TGCGCCAGCAGCCAATCCGGGACAGCGAACTACGAGCAGTACTTC
TRBJ1-5,TRBV18,.,.,CASSGPREGQPQHF,TGTGCCAGCTCCGGACCCAGGGAAGGTCAGCCCCAGCATTTT
TRBJ2-2,TRBV29-1,.,TRBD1,CSADVTGIGELFF,TGCAGCGCCGACGTGACAGGGATCGGGGAGCTGTTTTTT
TRBJ2-3,TRBV5-4,once,TRBD2,CASSSAGVPDTQYF,TGTGCCAGCAGCTCTGCGGGAGTACCAGATACGCAGTATTTT
TRBJ2-7,TRBV15,few,TRBD2,CATSRDVGAGEYEQYF,TGTGCCACCAGCAGAGATGTGGGAGCGGGAGAGTACGAGCAGTACTTC
TRBJ2-7,TRBV6-5,.,TRBD2,CASRTSASSYEQYF,TGTGCCAGCAGGACTAGCGCCAGCTCCTACGAGCAGTACTTC
TRBJ1-6,TRBV30,.,TRBD1,CACLGVGTGNSSPLHF,TGTGCCTGCCTCGGGGTTGGGACAGGGAATAGTTCACCCCTCCACTTT
TRBJ2-7,TRBV5-1,.,TRBD2,CASSLLGSSGMIEQYF,TGCGCCAGCAGCTTGTTGGGATCGAGCGGGATGATCGAGCAGTACTTC
TRBJ1-2,TRBV4-2,.,TRBD1,CASSPGAGGDVGGGYTF,TGTGCCAGCAGCCCCGGGGCAGGGGGCGACGTCGGGGGTGGCTACACCTTC
TRBJ1-1,TRBV6-6,.,.,CASSFLGEAFF,TGTGCCAGCAGTTTTCTGGGGGAAGCTTTCTTT
TRBJ1-3,TRBV18,once,.,CASSPGPPSFSGNTIYF,TGTGCCAGCTCCCCCGGACCCCCTTCATTCTCTGGAAACACCATATATTTT
TRBJ2-5,TRBV6-6,.,.,CASSYGYSGQETQYF,TGTGCCAGCAGTTACGGGTATAGCGGCCAAGAGACCCAGTACTTC
TRBJ1-1,TRBV30,.,.,CAWSSQVNTEAFF,TGTGCCTGGAGTTCACAGGTTAACACTGAAGCTTTCTTT
TRBJ1-6,TRBV9,.,.,CASSVYTRNSPLHF,TGTGCCAGCAGCGTCTATACGCGTAATTCACCCCTCCACTTT
TRBJ2-7,TRBV30,.,.,CAWSVPPNSYEQYF,TGTGCCTGGAGTGTACCTCCTAACTCCTACGAGCAGTACTTC
TRBJ2-5,TRBV7-6,once,TRBD2,CASSLGTSGSSWTQYF,TGTGCCAGCAGCCTTGGGACTAGCGGCTCATCGTGGACCCAGTACTTC
TRBJ2-7,TRBV7-2,.,TRBD2,CASSWTSGRAYEQYF,TGTGCCAGCAGCTGGACTAGCGGGAGGGCCTACGAGCAGTACTTC
TRBJ1-5,TRBV19,.,TRBD1,CASSRGQVNQPQHF,TGTGCCAGTAGTAGGGGACAGGTGAATCAGCCCCAGCATTTT
TRBJ2-5,TRBV7-6,.,.,CASRQGGGQETQYF,TGTGCCAGCAGGCAGGGGGGGGGCCAAGAGACCCAGTACTTC
TRBJ1-3,TRBV9,.,.,CASSVGSSSGNTIYF,TGTGCCAGCAGCGTAGGTTCATCGTCCGGAAACACCATATATTTT
TRBJ1-1,TRBV18,.,TRBD1,CASSPPTGLNTEAFF,TGTGCCAGCTCACCACCGACAGGGTTGAACACTGAAGCTTTCTTT
TRBJ2-3,TRBV5-1,.,.,CASSLASTRYTDTQYF,TGCGCCAGCAGCTTGGCCTCGACAAGATACACAGATACGCAGTATTTT
TRBJ2-7,TRBV7-9,.,.,CASSLYNSYEQYF,TGTGCCAGCAGCTTATACAACTCCTACGAGCAGTACTTC
TRBJ2-3,TRBV5-1,.,TRBD2,CASSSTEQAGVGSDTQYF,TGCGCCAGCAGCTCCACCGAACAAGCGGGAGTAGGTTCGGATACGCAGTATTTT
TRBJ2-7,TRBV5-4,.,TRBD1,CASSTGQAPYEQYF,TGTGCCAGCAGTACGGGACAGGCTCCCTACGAGCAGTACTTC
TRBJ1-1,TRBV21-1,.,.,CASSGAGGNLNTEAFF,TGTGCCAGCAGCGGGGCAGGCGGTAATTTGAACACTGAAGCTTTCTTT
TRBJ2-7,TRBV9,.,.,CASSLHRDGGYEQYF,TGTGCCAGCAGCCTTCACAGGGACGGGGGATACGAGCAGTACTTC
TRBJ1-1,TRBV19,.,.,CASSIDRRNTEAFF,TGTGCCAGTAGTATAGATCGCAGGAACACTGAAGCTTTCTTT
TRBJ1-3,TRBV5-4,.,TRBD1,CATYGQGAGNTIYF,TGTGCCACATATGGTCAGGGGGCTGGAAACACCATATATTTT
TRBJ1-6,TRBV7-9,.,.,CASSLGDNSPLHF,TGTGCCAGCAGCTTAGGGGACAATTCACCCCTCCACTTT
TRBJ2-5,TRBV10-1,.,.,CASSESQAGQETQYF,TGCGCCAGCAGTGAGTCGCAGGCGGGTCAAGAGACCCAGTACTTC
TRBJ1-2,TRBV12-5,.,.,CASGATGPYGYTF,TGTGCTAGTGGCGCCACAGGGCCCTATGGCTACACCTTC
TRBJ2-3,TRBV29-1,.,TRBD1,CSVDGGQASTDTQYF,TGCAGCGTTGACGGGGGACAGGCGAGCACAGATACGCAGTATTTT
TRBJ1-1,TRBV18,.,.,CASSRGRTARNTEAFF,TGTGCCAGCTCCCGCGGACGGACCGCTAGGAACACTGAAGCTTTCTTT
TRBJ1-1,TRBV5-4,once,.,CASSRPGGGNTEAFF,TGTGCCAGCAGCCGACCGGGGGGTGGGAACACTGAAGCTTTCTTT
TRBJ1-6,TRBV30,.,.,CAWSGTYNSPLHF,TGTGCCTGGAGTGGGACCTATAATTCACCCCTCCACTTT
TRBJ2-5,TRBV19,.,TRBD1,CASSSGQGTETQYF,TGTGCCAGTAGCTCGGGACAGGGTACAGAGACCCAGTACTTC
TRBJ1-1,TRBV6-6,.,TRBD1,CASSPQGARDTEAFF,TGTGCCAGCAGTCCTCAGGGGGCGCGGGACACTGAAGCTTTCTTT
TRBJ2-2,TRBV30,.,TRBD1,CACPERQGVGELFF,TGTGCCTGCCCTGAGAGACAGGGGGTCGGGGAGCTGTTTTTT
TRBJ2-3,TRBV30,once,TRBD2,CAWTPLAGGADTQYF,TGTGCCTGGACCCCCCTAGCGGGAGGGGCAGATACGCAGTATTTT
TRBJ2-1,TRBV20-1,.,.,CSARQLNEQFF,TGCAGTGCTAGACAGCTCAATGAGCAGTTCTTC
TRBJ2-2,TRBV5-4,.,.,CASSLGLYQNTGELFF,TGTGCCAGCAGCTTAGGACTATATCAGAACACCGGGGAGCTGTTTTTT
TRBJ2-1,TRBV7-8,.,.,CASSLVWAPGAVDEQFF,TGTGCCAGCAGCTTAGTCTGGGCACCGGGAGCCGTAGATGAGCAGTTCTTC
TRBJ2-2,TRBV19,.,.,CASIGRSTPGELFF,TGTGCCAGTATTGGCAGGTCAACTCCCGGGGAGCTGTTTTTT
TRBJ2-3,TRBV7-9,.,TRBD2,CASSLPSGQVTDTQYF,TGTGCCAGCAGCTTACCTAGCGGGCAGGTCACAGATACGCAGTATTTT
TRBJ2-3,TRBV5-1,.,.,CASSLGVMSTDTQYF,TGCGCCAGCAGCTTAGGCGTCATGAGCACAGATACGCAGTATTTT
TRBJ1-1,TRBV6-5,once,TRBD1,CASSWGQQNTEAFF,TGTGCCAGCAGTTGGGGACAGCAGAACACTGAAGCTTTCTTT
TRBJ2-3,TRBV12-5,.,.,CASLGQFTDTQYF,TGTGCTAGTTTGGGCCAATTCACAGATACGCAGTATTTT
TRBJ2-2,TRBV11-3,.,TRBD1,CASSFGQANTGELFF,TGTGCCAGCAGCTTCGGACAGGCGAACACCGGGGAGCTGTTTTTT
TRBJ1-5,TRBV6-5,once,TRBD1,CASSPGTGRPQPQHF,TGTGCCAGCAGCCCCGGGACAGGGAGGCCTCAGCCCCAGCATTTT